The 15 T cell receptor beta chains in this list originate from one sample, sequenced in a study of T cell clusters in autoimmune cytopenias. Each sample's input was roughly 230 ng genomic DNA, some 38,000 genome equivalents. TRB rearrangements were amplified by touch-down multiplex PCR with mixed TRB-A/B primers. Following a re-call of the multiplex PCR reads, TCRdb has one entry per CDR3 protein and lacks DNA. Its table records roughly 2,100 distinct CDR3 sequences. Material for sequencing was peripheral blood. The origin of the receptors is a human donor with an autoimmune cytopenia or autoimmune hepatitis (not recorded which).

CDR3 amino acids: CSARARGTGKAEQYF. The genes are TRBV20-1 and TRBJ2-7; TCRdb indicates TRBD1, and absent DNA this call remains unverified. CDR3 length equals 15 residues. Germline CDR1 DFQATT, CDR2 SNEGSKA (reference sequence).

In terms of frequency, this clonotype is medium-sized (0.01 to 0.1%). The J gene is TRBJ1-2, the V gene TRBV15; TCRdb reports TRBD1, a call that lacks DNA to check it against. The CDR3 totals 15 residues. The germline V gene has CDR1 LNHNV and CDR2 YYDKDF (reference sequence). CDR3 protein: CATSRDQDTAYGYTF.

This clonotype is labeled medium-sized based on frequency. The V gene is TRBV7-2, the J gene TRBJ2-2; the TRBD2 assignment by TCRdb is unverifiable without DNA. This CDR3 contains 20 residues. Germline CDR1 SGHTA, CDR2 FQGNSA. The CDR3 region is CASSSHLGLAGGSNTGELFF.

Its frequency marks this clonotype as medium-sized (0.01 to 0.1%). The chain has TRBV11-2 and TRBJ2-5; TCRdb outputs TRBD1, but without DNA this stays unchecked. The CDR3 totals 15 residues. CDR1 is SGHAT, CDR2 FQNNGV, per germline. CDR3 amino acids: CASSTGTRNQETQYF.

This clonotype counts as medium-sized by frequency. The V gene is TRBV6-5, the J gene TRBJ1-6; the D call of TRBD1 rests on TCRdb alone, since no DNA is present to check it. Germline CDR1 and CDR2: MNHEY and SVGAGI. The CDR3 contains 12 residues. The CDR3: CASGTGNSPLHF.

This clonotype registers medium-sized by frequency. The V gene is TRBV6-1, the J gene TRBJ1-2; TCRdb lists TRBD1, though no DNA is available to test this call. CDR3 length equals 13 residues. The germline V gene has CDR1 MNHNS and CDR2 SASEGT. This chain's CDR3 is CASSPQGGYGYTF.

The chain employs TRBV5-1 and TRBJ2-5. Germline CDR1 and CDR2: SGHRS and YFSETQ. The CDR3 extends over 14 amino acids. CDR3 in amino acids: CASSLWLGQETQYF.

Considering frequency, this clonotype is medium-sized. The rearrangement joins TRBV6-5 to TRBJ2-2; TCRdb's assignment of TRBD1 cannot be checked, as there is no DNA. The CDR3 spans 16 residues. Germline V gives CDR1 MNHEY, CDR2 SVGAGI. CDR3 region: CASSSGGQGRTGELFF.

This rearrangement joins TRBV7-3 to TRBJ2-1; the D call from TCRdb, TRBD2, cannot be confirmed without DNA. This CDR3 is 15 amino acids long. Germline CDR1 and CDR2: SGHTA and FQGTGA. This chain's CDR3 is CASSLTGRLADEQFF. The full variable domain, completed using reference TRBV7-3 and TRBJ2-1, is GAGVSQTPSNKVTEKGKYVELRCDPISGHTALYWYRQSLGQGPEFLIYFQGTGAADDSGLPNDRFFAVRPEGSVSTLKIQRTERGDSAVYLCASSLTGRLADEQFFGPGTRLTVL.

According to its frequency, this clonotype is medium-sized. The rearrangement links TRBV7-9 to TRBJ2-7; TCRdb gives TRBD1 as the D gene, but with no DNA this cannot be confirmed. This CDR3 is 16 amino acids long. The germline gives CDR1 SEHNR, CDR2 FQNEAQ (reference sequence). The CDR3 loop reads CASSLTLAGATYEQYF.

This clonotype is labeled medium-sized based on frequency. The chain uses TRBV6-5 and TRBJ2-6; TCRdb proposes TRBD1, but this gene call is untestable without DNA. The V gene's germline CDR1 is MNHEY and CDR2 SVGAGI. The CDR3 length is 18 residues. The CDR3: CASSAVGQILSGANVLTF.

This clonotype is identified as medium-sized (0.01 to 0.1%) from frequency. This sequence joins TRBV30 and TRBJ2-3; TCRdb indicates TRBD2, and absent DNA this call remains unverified. CDR3 length equals 15 residues. Looked up from germline, CDR1 is GTSNPN and CDR2 is SVGIG (reference sequence). Here the CDR3 reads CAWSDAGLGLDTQYF. Full variable domain (rest looked up from reference TRBV30 and TRBJ2-3): SQTIHQWPATLVQPVGSPLSLECTVEGTSNPNLYWYRQAAGRGLQLLFYSVGIGQISSEVPQNLSASRPQDRQFILSSKKLLLSDSGFYLCAWSDAGLGLDTQYFGPGTRLTVL.

By frequency, this clonotype registers medium-sized. The chain joins TRBV27 to TRBJ1-5; with no DNA, the TCRdb D assignment of TRBD1 cannot be verified. The CDR3 is 17 residues long. CDR1 and CDR2 from the germline V gene are MNHEY and SMNVEV (reference sequence). The CDR3 is CASSPRGDGYSNQPQHF.

The gene calls are TRBV11-1 and TRBJ2-3. The CDR3 covers 15 residues. Germline V lookup: CDR1 SGHAT, CDR2 FQDESV (reference sequence). This chain's CDR3 is CASSEPRLGTDTQYF.

By frequency, this clonotype is medium-sized. V and J are TRBV19 and TRBJ2-1; without DNA, the TCRdb call of TRBD2 cannot be checked. Per the germline V gene, CDR1 is LNHDA and CDR2 is SQIVND (reference sequence). This CDR3 spans 20 amino acids. The CDR3 reads CASSPPGRGGYVGAGNEQFF.